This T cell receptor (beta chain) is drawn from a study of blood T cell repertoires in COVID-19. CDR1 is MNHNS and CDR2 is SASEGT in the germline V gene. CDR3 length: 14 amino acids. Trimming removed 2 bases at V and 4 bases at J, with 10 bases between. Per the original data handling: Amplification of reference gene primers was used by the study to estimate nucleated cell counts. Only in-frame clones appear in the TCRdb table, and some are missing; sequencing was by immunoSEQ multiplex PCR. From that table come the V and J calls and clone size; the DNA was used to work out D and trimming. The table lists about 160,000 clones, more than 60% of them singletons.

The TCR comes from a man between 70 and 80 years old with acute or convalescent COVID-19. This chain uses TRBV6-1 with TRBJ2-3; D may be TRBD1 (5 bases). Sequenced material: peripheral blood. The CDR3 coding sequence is TGTGCCAGCAGTGAAAGAAAGGGGCCAGATACGCAGTATTTT. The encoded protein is CASSERKGPDTQYF.